The following is a T cell receptor (beta chain) sequence with its context. The sample is drawn from a study of Ad26.COV2.S vaccination and SARS-CoV-2 variants. Study at large: Ad26.COV2.S arm of COV1001 included the donor. The authors gave Ad26.COV2.S intramuscularly, either once or twice 56 days apart.

Measured with immunoSEQ multiplex PCR; TCRdb has only the in-frame clones, and not every one. The table has over 400,000 clones, 90% seen once. Treatment defined: roughly 19 received Ad26.COV2.S at low or high dose, single or two shots; about 5 received placebo; per-sample allocation not given. At day 63 after the first vaccine or placebo injection, samples were drawn. At a Boston site, the person donating was an adult of 18-55 years. An Ad26 vector that expressed Wuhan-strain SARS-CoV-2 spike constituted the vaccine. From germline, CDR1 is LGHNA and CDR2 YNFKEQ. The germline V and J ends were trimmed by 2 bases and 5 bases, with 16 bases remaining between them. This CDR3 spans 15 amino acids.

The genes are TRBV4-2 and TRBJ2-7; possible D gene TRBD1, 5 bases. Specimen: peripheral blood, collected in a trial of Ad26.COV2.S vaccine versus placebo. This clonotype was obtained from a person between 18 and 65 years old who received the Ad26.COV2.S COVID-19 vaccine or a placebo. This CDR3 is CASSQNSAGIHEQYF. DNA for the CDR3: TGTGCCAGCAGCCAAAATTCGGCAGGGATCCACGAGCAGTACTTC.